The 7 T cell receptor beta chains below come from one sample, sequenced in a study of T cell responses to AZD1222 COVID-19 vaccine. Sequencing used immunoSEQ multiplex PCR; TCRdb keeps in-frame clones, though not all of them. Of 84,000 or so clones listed, 80% to 90% are singletons. Sequencing used peripheral blood, obtained on day 0 of AZD1222 vaccination. These receptors were obtained from an adult in good health.

This chain links TRBV6-2 or TRBV6-3 with TRBJ2-5; D might be TRBD2 (6 bases). The CDR3 is made up of 15 amino acids. Germline V gene lookup returns CDR1 MNHEY and CDR2 SVGEGT. V shed 2 bases and J shed 4 bases, with 14 bases lying between them. CDR3 sequence (DNA): TGTGCCAGCAGTTACAGCCCGGAGGGCGGAGAGACCCAGTACTTC. Its protein is CASSYSPEGGETQYF.

The rearrangement links TRBV5-5 to TRBJ2-3; no firm D call. The V end was cut by 5 bases, the J end by 14 bases, with 15 bases between. The germline V gene has CDR1 SGHKS and CDR2 YYEKEE (reference sequence). CDR3 length: 11 amino acids. CDR3 amino acids: CASSSSRSGYF. Here the CDR3 DNA reads TGTGCCAGCAGTTCTAGTCGAAGTGGGTATTTT.

This sequence joins TRBV6-2 or TRBV6-3 and TRBJ1-5; D gene unclear. The germline V gene encodes CDR1 MNHEY and CDR2 SVGEGT. V shed 2 bases and J shed 2 bases, with 7 bases lying between them. There are 14 residues in the CDR3. CDR3 nucleotide sequence: TGTGCCAGCAGTTACATCCAGGGCAATCAGCCCCAGCATTTT. It codes for CASSYIQGNQPQHF.

This chain links TRBV9 with TRBJ2-7, with TRBD2 matching 11 bases. This CDR3 comprises 14 residues. Germline assignment: CDR1 SGDLS and CDR2 YYNGEE. Trimming took 3 bases from V and 3 from J; bases not matched to a gene: 2. For the CDR3, the DNA is TGTGCCAGCAGCGAGACTAGCGGGGTCTACGAGCAGTACTTC. Protein: CASSETSGVYEQYF.

This clone was counted a single time. The genes are TRBV18 and TRBJ2-1; the D is unclear. The CDR3 runs to 14 residues. The V gene's germline CDR1 is KGHSH and CDR2 LQKENI. Trimming cost V 3 bases and J 6 bases, with 12 bases left between them. CDR3 sequence: CASSPSPRANEQFF. The DNA of the CDR3 is TGTGCCAGCTCACCTTCCCCCAGAGCCAATGAGCAGTTCTTC.

The chain uses TRBV28 and TRBJ1-4; no clear D. Looked up from germline, CDR1 is MDHEN and CDR2 is SYDVKM. The V and J ends lost 2 bases and 5 bases respectively, with 9 bases between them. The CDR3 is 14 amino acids. CDR3 protein: CASSLVATNEKLFF. DNA of the CDR3: TGTGCCAGCAGTTTAGTTGCGACGAATGAAAAACTGTTTTTT.

The chain recombines TRBV3-1 (or the pseudogene TRBV3-2) with TRBJ2-1; no reliable D call. V was trimmed by 4 bases and J by 9 bases, leaving 16 bases between them. The CDR3 contains 14 residues. Germline V gene sequence: CDR1 LGHDT, CDR2 YNNKEL (reference sequence). The DNA for the CDR3 is TGTGCCAGCAGCCCCCCGGGTTTGTCCGGTGAGCAGTTCTTC. Protein product: CASSPPGLSGEQFF.